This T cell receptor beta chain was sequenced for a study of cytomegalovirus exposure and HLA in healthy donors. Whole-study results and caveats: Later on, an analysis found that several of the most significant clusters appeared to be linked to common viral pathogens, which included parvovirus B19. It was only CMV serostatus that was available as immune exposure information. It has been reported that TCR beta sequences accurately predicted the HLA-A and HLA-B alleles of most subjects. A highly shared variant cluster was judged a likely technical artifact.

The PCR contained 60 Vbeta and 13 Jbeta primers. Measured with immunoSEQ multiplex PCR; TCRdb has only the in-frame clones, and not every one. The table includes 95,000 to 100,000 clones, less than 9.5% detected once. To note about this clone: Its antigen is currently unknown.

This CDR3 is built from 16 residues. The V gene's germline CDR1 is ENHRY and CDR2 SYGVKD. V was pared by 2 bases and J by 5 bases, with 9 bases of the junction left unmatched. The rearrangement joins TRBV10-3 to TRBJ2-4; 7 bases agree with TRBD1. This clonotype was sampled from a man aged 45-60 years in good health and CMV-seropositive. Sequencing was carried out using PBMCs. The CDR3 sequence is CAISEGGDREQNIQYF. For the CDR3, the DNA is TGTGCCATCAGTGAGGGGGGAGACAGGGAACAAAACATTCAGTACTTC.